These 28 T cell receptor beta chains originate from one sample sequenced in a study of blood T cell repertoires in COVID-19. Produced via immunoSEQ multiplex PCR; TCRdb's table is partial and in-frame only. The table has about 170,000 clones, over 70% seen once. The source material was PBMCs or T cells enriched from blood (not recorded which). The source of these receptors is a woman between 50 and 59 years old in a cohort exposed to, infected with or recovered from COVID-19 (not recorded which).

V and J are TRBV6-5 and TRBJ1-1; 7 bases map to TRBD1. CDR3 length: 14 amino acids. Germline CDR1 reads MNHEY; CDR2 reads SVGAGI. J was trimmed by 3 bases and V by 2 bases; bases with no gene match: 3. CDR3 protein: CASSYRGRDTEAFF. DNA for the CDR3: TGTGCCAGCAGTTACAGGGGGCGGGACACTGAAGCTTTCTTT.

This clone was counted between two and nine times. The chain combines TRBV12-5 with TRBJ2-3; 8 positions agree with TRBD2. The CDR3 has 14 residues. Germline CDR1 reads LGHNT; CDR2 reads FRNRAP. Unmatched junction bases numbered 7, after V lost 6 bases and J lost 5 bases. The CDR3 DNA is TGTGCTAGTGGCTCGGGCGCGGGGGGAGATACGCAGTATTTT. Translation: CASGSGAGGDTQYF.

J is TRBJ2-4 and V is TRBV28, with 9 bases aligning to TRBD2. Losses at the gene ends were 4 bases for V and 8 bases for J; bases not matched to a gene: 6. This CDR3 spans 14 amino acids. Germline CDR1 and CDR2: MDHEN and SYDVKM. Here the CDR3 reads CASSYSGSGDIQYF. CDR3 bases: TGTGCCAGCAGTTATAGCGGGAGCGGGGACATTCAGTACTTC.

The chain is built from TRBV9 and TRBJ1-5; D call uncertain. The CDR3 is 15 amino acids. Trimming stripped 2 bases from V and 3 bases from J, with 12 bases between. CDR1 SGDLS and CDR2 YYNGEE come from the germline V gene. The CDR3 loop is CASSVDFSSNQPQHF. The DNA for the CDR3 is TGTGCCAGCAGCGTTGATTTTAGCTCCAATCAGCCCCAGCATTTT.

The CDR3 reads CASSNEHWDRESTEAFF. CDR3 nucleotide sequence: TGTGCCAGCAGCAATGAACACTGGGACAGAGAGAGCACTGAAGCTTTCTTT. V gene TRBV21-1 combines with J gene TRBJ1-1; the table assigns TRBD1, which was not confirmed against the DNA. TRBV21-1 is a pseudogene. This CDR3 is built from 17 residues.

This clone was picked up one time. V and J are TRBV3-1 (or the pseudogene TRBV3-2) and TRBJ2-5; D gene unclear. Trimming stripped 0 bases from V and 4 bases from J, with 6 bases between. The CDR3 is 13 amino acids. CDR1 and CDR2 from the germline V gene are LGHDT and YNNKEL (reference sequence). The CDR3 here is CASSQDQVETQYF. CDR3 nucleotides: TGTGCCAGCAGCCAAGATCAGGTAGAGACCCAGTACTTC.

This rearrangement joins TRBV3-1 (or the pseudogene TRBV3-2) to TRBJ1-5; D perhaps matches TRBD1 (5 bases). The CDR3 is 16 amino acids. Trimming left V 5 bases short and J 4 bases short, with 18 bases between. From germline, CDR1 is LGHDT and CDR2 YNNKEL (reference sequence). CDR3 loop: CASSNSGGKGNQPQHF. Written as DNA, the CDR3 is TGTGCCAGCAGCAACTCCGGGGGAAAGGGAAATCAGCCCCAGCATTTT.

This sequence joins TRBV18 and TRBJ2-3, with 7 bases matching TRBD1. This CDR3 region has 14 residues. V shed 2 bases, J shed 5 bases, and the junction held 4 bases outside the gene matches. In germline, CDR1 is KGHSH, CDR2 LQKENI. Here the CDR3 reads CASSPTGAVDTQYF. The CDR3 DNA is TGTGCCAGCTCACCAACAGGGGCCGTAGATACGCAGTATTTT.

This clone has a single count. This sequence joins TRBV12-3 or TRBV12-4 and TRBJ2-7; TRBD1 matches 7 bases. The V gene end was trimmed by 5 bases and the J gene end by 7 bases; junction bases not matched to a gene: 8. The CDR3 runs 13 residues. As DNA, the CDR3 is TGTGCCAGCAGTATCAGACAGGGAGAAGAGCAGTACTTC. Its protein is CASSIRQGEEQYF.

This chain links TRBV19 with TRBJ1-3; 8 bases are a match to TRBD1. Germline V gene sequence: CDR1 LNHDA, CDR2 SQIVND (reference sequence). This CDR3 has 16 residues. Germline trimming cut 7 bases from V and 2 bases from J; bases unmatched to any gene: 10. The CDR3 bases are TGTGCCAGTACCGAAACCGGGACAGGTGCTGGAAACACCATATATTTT. Amino acids: CASTETGTGAGNTIYF.

This chain joins TRBV24-1 and TRBJ2-1; possible D gene TRBD1, 5 bases. Trimming took 4 bases from V and 8 from J, leaving 8 bases between them. The CDR3 has 12 residues. Germline CDR1 and CDR2: KGHDR and SFDVKD. CDR3 protein: CATSEGVDEQFF. The CDR3 DNA is TGTGCCACCAGTGAAGGGGTGGATGAGCAGTTCTTC.

This chain joins TRBV2 and TRBJ1-6; D gene unclear. V lost 4 bases, J lost 8 bases, and 12 bases lay in between. Per germline, CDR1 SNHLY and CDR2 FYNNEI. The CDR3 sequence is 14 residues long. The CDR3 coding sequence is TGTGCCAGCAGTGGGTTGGCAGGATATTCACCCCTCCACTTT. Its translation: CASSGLAGYSPLHF.

The J gene is TRBJ2-7, the V gene TRBV10-2; 7 bases line up with TRBD1. Germline trimming cut 6 bases from V and 1 base from J; bases unmatched to any gene: 9. The CDR3 runs to 15 residues. Germline CDR1 is WSHSY and CDR2 is SAAADI. Here the CDR3 DNA reads TGCGCCAGCAGGGCCGGACAGGACCCATCCTACGAGCAGTACTTC. This sequence encodes CASRAGQDPSYEQYF.

This sequence joins TRBV7-3 and TRBJ2-7; 7 bases map to TRBD2. CDR3 length: 13 residues. V gave up 2 bases and J gave up 6 bases; unmatched junction bases: 4. Germline assignment: CDR1 SGHTA and CDR2 FQGTGA. CDR3 sequence: CASSLQRDFEQYF. CDR3 DNA: TGTGCCAGCAGCTTACAGCGGGATTTCGAGCAGTACTTC.

The rearrangement links TRBV4-2 to TRBJ2-1; the match to TRBD2 covers 9 bases. The ends lost 6 bases at V and 0 bases at J; junction bases unmatched: 6. Germline CDR1 LGHNA, CDR2 YNFKEQ. This CDR3 has 16 amino acids. CDR3 bases: TGTGCCAGCAGTCCAAGCGGGAGGACCTCCTACAATGAGCAGTTCTTC. It encodes CASSPSGRTSYNEQFF.

The J gene is TRBJ2-7, the V gene TRBV6-5; 10 positions agree with TRBD1. This CDR3 contains 14 residues. With V trimmed by 7 bases and J by 1 base, 4 bases remained unmatched. CDR1 and CDR2 (germline): MNHEY, SVGAGI. CDR3 protein: CASKRTGGSYEQYF. The CDR3 region has the DNA TGTGCCAGCAAACGGACAGGGGGATCCTACGAGCAGTACTTC.

This sequence joins TRBV5-5 and TRBJ2-7; 14 nucleotides match TRBD2. This CDR3 region has 17 residues. Trimming cost V 2 bases and J 3 bases; bases outside gene matches: 7. Germline CDR1 SGHKS, CDR2 YYEKEE (reference sequence). The CDR3 DNA is TGTGCCAGCAGCTTTGGGATGGGACTAGCGGGAGTCTACGAGCAGTACTTC. It yields the protein CASSFGMGLAGVYEQYF.

The V gene is TRBV27, the J gene TRBJ2-5; 9 bases line up with TRBD2. The length of the CDR3 is 15 residues. The V segment lost 4 bases and the J segment 5 bases; nucleotides outside the gene matches: 8. Germline loops: CDR1 MNHEY, CDR2 SMNVEV (reference sequence). The CDR3 loop is CASSSEGLASETQYF. DNA for the CDR3: TGTGCCAGCAGTTCGGAGGGACTAGCTAGCGAGACCCAGTACTTC.

The gene calls are TRBV19 and TRBJ1-5; D call uncertain. V dropped 5 bases and J dropped 2 bases, with 10 bases sitting between them. CDR1 is LNHDA and CDR2 is SQIVND in the germline V gene (reference sequence). This CDR3 comprises 14 residues. CDR3 DNA sequence: TGTGCCAGTAGTCGCCGGGAGGGCAATCAGCCCCAGCATTTT. It specifies CASSRREGNQPQHF.

The chain carries TRBV15 and TRBJ1-5, with D hard to call. CDR3 length: 14 amino acids. Germline V lookup: CDR1 LNHNV, CDR2 YYDKDF (reference sequence). Deletions cut 3 bases from V and 6 bases from J, with 12 bases between. The CDR3 is CATSRGESFQPQHF. The CDR3 DNA follows: TGTGCCACCAGCAGGGGCGAAAGTTTTCAGCCCCAGCATTTT.

The V call is TRBV29-1, the J call TRBJ1-3; 10 bases map to TRBD1. J lost 3 bases, V lost 4 bases, and 3 bases had no gene match. The CDR3 sequence is 14 residues long. The germline CDR1 and CDR2 sequences are SQVTM and ANQGSEA. The chain's CDR3 is CSVGTGGIGNTIYF. For the CDR3, the DNA is TGCAGCGTTGGGACAGGGGGAATTGGAAACACCATATATTTT.

This chain joins TRBV7-8 and TRBJ1-1; D is perhaps TRBD1 (5 bases). Per the germline V gene, CDR1 is SGHVS and CDR2 is FQNEAQ. V lost 0 bases and J lost 4, with 21 bases in between. The CDR3 contains 18 residues. CDR3 sequence (DNA): TGTGCCAGCAGCTTAGCGGCGTCGGCAGGGCGGTTAGTCACTGAAGCTTTCTTT. It codes for CASSLAASAGRLVTEAFF.

The gene calls are TRBV3-1 (or the pseudogene TRBV3-2) and TRBJ2-7, with 11 bases identical to TRBD2. The CDR3 is 15 amino acids. With V trimmed by 5 bases and J by 4 bases, 7 bases remained unmatched. Germline CDR1 and CDR2: LGHDT and YNNKEL (reference sequence). In DNA form, the CDR3 reads TGTGCCAGCAGCTTCGGGGGGACTAGCGGATACGAGCAGTACTTC. It codes for CASSFGGTSGYEQYF.

The V gene is TRBV2, the J gene TRBJ2-7, with a tentative D call TRBD1 (5 bases). The ends were cut back, 6 bases at V and 3 bases at J, with 18 bases in the middle. Germline CDR1 SNHLY, CDR2 FYNNEI. The CDR3 contains 15 residues. CDR3 region: CASSPTEVFVYEQYF. CDR3 bases: TGTGCCAGCAGCCCGACAGAAGTGTTCGTCTACGAGCAGTACTTC.

The chain links TRBV27 to TRBJ1-2; D is unresolved. The CDR3 consists of 15 residues. V was cut by 3 bases and J by 2 bases, with 13 bases left in between. The germline CDR1 and CDR2 sequences are MNHEY and SMNVEV (reference sequence). CDR3 nucleotides: TGTGCCAGCAGTTTGGGAGCAGATGTGAACTATGGCTACACCTTC. This translates into CASSLGADVNYGYTF.

This chain joins TRBV3-1 (or the pseudogene TRBV3-2) and TRBJ1-5; D call uncertain. The CDR3 contains 13 residues. V was cut by 1 base and J by 5 bases, with 6 bases left in between. Germline CDR1 is LGHDT and CDR2 is YNNKEL (reference sequence). CDR3: CASSQGRYQPQHF. The CDR3 DNA sequence: TGTGCCAGCAGCCAAGGGAGGTATCAGCCCCAGCATTTT.

This clone was counted a single time. This chain uses TRBV27 with TRBJ1-1, with D possibly matching TRBD1 (6 bases). The V end lost 6 bases, the J end lost 1 base, and 18 bases lay between the germline ends. The CDR3 loop spans 16 amino acids. Germline CDR1 reads MNHEY; CDR2 reads SMNVEV (reference sequence). The CDR3 spells CASSGLYGQKNTEAFF. The CDR3 nucleotides are TGTGCCAGCAGCGGGCTATATGGACAGAAGAACACTGAAGCTTTCTTT.

The V call is TRBV4-1, the J call TRBJ1-1, with D perhaps TRBD1 (6 bases). The V gene lost 5 bases and the J gene lost 4 bases, with 17 bases spanning the gap. Germline values: CDR1 MGHRA, CDR2 YSYEKL. The CDR3 totals 15 residues. The CDR3 nucleotides read TGCGCCAGCAGCTCAATGGGGGGGCTGAGCACTGAAGCTTTCTTT. It is translated as CASSSMGGLSTEAFF.